Sequencing of this T cell receptor beta chain was carried out in a study of OX40 agonist ivuxolimab in advanced cancers. The overall study: Ivuxolimab, which patients received intravenously every 2 weeks, was dosed at 0.01 to 10 mg/kg.

This table comes from immunoSEQ multiplex PCR, and its TCRdb copy is limited to in-frame clones, with some not included. The sample has about 31,000 clones; 75% to 90% are singletons. Peripheral blood came from all dose cohorts at three timepoints. Whole-study findings and limits: Both blood CD4+ and CD8+ T cells showed clonal growth by week 6 at 0.1 to 3.0 mg/kg. Not determined was the antigen specificity of the expanded peripheral T cells.

The CDR3 sequence is 14 residues long. In germline, CDR1 is SGHVS, CDR2 FNYEAQ. V was clipped by 4 bases and J by 2 bases; unmatched bases: 3. In regard to this clone: Antigen: not known.

The sample here was CD4+ or CD8+ T cells sorted from blood, taken in a trial of the OX40 agonist ivuxolimab. J is TRBJ1-2 and V is TRBV7-6; 8 bases align to TRBD1. This TCR came from an adult with an advanced solid tumor such as melanoma, head and neck, liver or kidney cancer. In DNA, the CDR3 is TGTGCCAGCAGCTCCAGACAGGGGAACTATGGCTACACCTTC. Translation gives CASSSRQGNYGYTF. Complete variable domain (other parts from reference TRBV7-6 and TRBJ1-2): GAGVSQSPRYKVTKRGQDVALRCDPISGHVSLYWYRQALGQGPEFLTYFNYEAQQDKSGLPNDRFSAERPEGSISTLTIQRTEQRDSAMYRCASSSRQGNYGYTFGSGTRLTVV.